The 8 T cell receptor beta chains listed next were all sequenced from one sample in a study of CD8 T cells in ankylosing spondylitis. TCRdb processed the 5' RACE reads anew with MiXCR; each CDR3 protein has one entry. Of under 200,000 distinct CDR3 sequences detected, roughly 10% appear once; the ten largest clones hold about 29%. Sample: blood, either unsorted or a sorted T cell fraction (not recorded which). Source of these receptors: a male donor with ankylosing spondylitis or in good health (not recorded which).

This chain links TRBV19 with TRBJ1-5, with TRBD1 matching over 8 bases. Germline V gives CDR1 LNHDA, CDR2 SQIVND (reference sequence). Trimming removed 3 bases from V and 2 bases from J; junction bases left unmatched: 6. The CDR3 length is 16 residues. The CDR3 loop reads CASSISDRGRNQPQHF. In DNA, the CDR3 is TGTGCCAGTAGTATCTCCGACAGGGGACGCAATCAGCCCCAGCATTTT.

This clonotype was detected many times. J is TRBJ2-7 and V is TRBV27, with 7 bases that match TRBD1. V dropped 6 bases and J dropped 2; count of bases not matched to a gene: 13. Germline V gene lookup returns CDR1 MNHEY and CDR2 SMNVEV (reference sequence). The CDR3 covers 16 residues. DNA of the CDR3: TGTGCCAGCAGGCCAATTCCGGACAGGTCGCCCTACGAGCAGTACTTC. Protein product: CASRPIPDRSPYEQYF.

This clonotype showed up many times. This rearrangement joins TRBV19 to TRBJ2-5, with TRBD1 matching over 8 bases. This CDR3 is built from 13 residues. With 3 bases clipped from V and 6 bases from J, the junction kept 3 bases outside the gene matches. Germline CDR1 reads LNHDA; CDR2 reads SQIVND (reference sequence). CDR3 protein: CASSMAGGKTQYF. The DNA for the CDR3 is TGTGCCAGTAGTATGGCAGGGGGCAAGACCCAGTACTTC.

This clonotype was detected ten times or more. The chain links TRBV24-1 to TRBJ2-1; TRBD1 might be the D (6 bases). The CDR3 contains 16 residues. The germline V gene encodes CDR1 KGHDR and CDR2 SFDVKD. V gave up 0 bases and J gave up 6 bases, with 14 bases separating them. The CDR3 loop reads CATSDLRQGTANEQFF. The CDR3 nucleotides are TGTGCCACCAGTGATTTGCGGCAGGGGACCGCCAATGAGCAGTTCTTC.

This chain connects TRBV20-1 to TRBJ2-5, with D unresolved. The CDR3 spans 14 residues. Germline-derived CDR1 and CDR2 are DFQATT and SNEGSKA (reference sequence). The V and J ends lost 0 bases and 1 base respectively, with 9 bases between them. The CDR3 nucleotides read TGCAGTGCTAGAGATCGGCTACTCCAAGAGACCCAGTACTTC. This gives the protein CSARDRLLQETQYF.

This clonotype has a count of ten or more. The chain joins TRBV29-1 to TRBJ1-6; 11 positions match TRBD1. The J segment lost 8 bases and the V segment lost 6 bases, leaving 6 bases of the junction unmatched. The CDR3 contains 14 residues. Germline CDR1 is SQVTM and CDR2 is ANQGSEA. Here the CDR3 reads CSVAGQGADSPLHF. The CDR3 DNA reads TGCAGCGTCGCAGGACAGGGGGCGGATTCACCCCTCCACTTT. Full variable domain (missing parts from reference TRBV29-1 and TRBJ1-6): SAVISQKPSRDICQRGTSLTIQCQVDSQVTMMFWYRQQPGQSLTLIATANQGSEATYESGFVIDKFPISRPNLTFSTLTVSNMSPEDSSIYLCSVAGQGADSPLHFGNGTRLTVT.

This clonotype was counted only a few times. This rearrangement joins TRBV7-9 to TRBJ2-1, with 12 bases lining up with TRBD2. CDR1 is SEHNR, CDR2 FQNEAQ, per germline (reference sequence). The CDR3 is made up of 16 amino acids. Trimming removed 6 bases from V and 7 bases from J; junction bases left unmatched: 10. CDR3 residues: CASRPLLAGGGNEQFF. CDR3 coding DNA: TGTGCCAGCAGACCACTACTAGCGGGAGGAGGTAATGAGCAGTTCTTC.

This clonotype was detected a few times. The rearrangement uses TRBV19 and TRBJ2-2; no definite D call. Germline CDR1 and CDR2: LNHDA and SQIVND (reference sequence). The CDR3 runs 14 residues. V lost 10 bases and J 3 bases, leaving 15 bases between the germline ends. This CDR3 reads CAIRKDHYTGELFF. The CDR3 region has the DNA TGTGCCATTAGAAAAGATCATTACACCGGGGAGCTGTTTTTT.